One T cell receptor (beta chain) is described in this entry. The germline gives CDR1 SEHNR, CDR2 FQNEAQ (reference sequence). The V end was cut by 1 base, the J end by 0 bases, with 12 bases between. The CDR3 loop spans 16 amino acids. Participants, about 18 to 90 years old, spanned about 26 US areas. Allocation to cohorts depended on clinical history reported by the participants. This record comes from a study of blood T cell repertoires in COVID-19. Study-wide context: Specimens from acute and convalescent COVID-19 originated in the United States, Italy and Spain. In each case, the material was cDNA or gDNA derived from T cells, B-cell-depleted T cells, or PBMCs.

TCRdb's table, derived via immunoSEQ multiplex PCR, lists solely in-frame clones and lacks some. The sample includes about 480,000 clones, around nine tenths of them seen just once. Sample: PBMCs or T cells enriched from blood (not recorded which). This sequence joins TRBV7-9 and TRBJ1-1, with D unresolved. The TCR sequence derives from a woman between 35 and 50 years old who had recovered from COVID-19. CDR3 sequence (DNA): TGTGCCAGCAGCTTAGTTGTGGGCAGGTTGAACACTGAAGCTTTCTTT. Translating gives CASSLVVGRLNTEAFF.